This T cell receptor beta chain was captured in a study of human T cells and chemical hapten exposure. General study points: Once DPC sensitization occurred, TCRs above 1 in 1000 frequency showed no change.

From the RACE reads, TCRdb called clonotypes with MiXCR, one entry per CDR3 protein. Among around 120,000 distinct CDR3 sequences, 12% to 15% were seen once, and the ten largest hold around 0.84%. This clonotype came up a few times. Antigen: not known. This CDR3 is built from 16 residues. Germline CDR1 reads MDHEN; CDR2 reads SYDVKM. The V gene lost 3 bases and the J gene lost 0 bases, with 15 bases spanning the gap. This sample's time point: patch test 1, 2 weeks after DPC sensitization. Treatment specified: therapeutic diphenylcyclopropenone sensitization with weekly scalp DPC. The input for sequencing was whole blood, taken in connection with sensitization to the hapten diphenylcyclopropenone (DPC). This sequence was found in a man between 18 and 29 years old with alopecia areata. Some clones in this sample may be carry-over from other donors' samples. The chain has TRBV28 and TRBJ2-7; D might be TRBD2 (5 bases). The CDR3 reads CASSFEGLESSYEQYV. The CDR3 DNA reads TGTGCCAGCAGTTTCGAGGGTCTGGAGAGCTCCTACGAGCAGTACGTC.